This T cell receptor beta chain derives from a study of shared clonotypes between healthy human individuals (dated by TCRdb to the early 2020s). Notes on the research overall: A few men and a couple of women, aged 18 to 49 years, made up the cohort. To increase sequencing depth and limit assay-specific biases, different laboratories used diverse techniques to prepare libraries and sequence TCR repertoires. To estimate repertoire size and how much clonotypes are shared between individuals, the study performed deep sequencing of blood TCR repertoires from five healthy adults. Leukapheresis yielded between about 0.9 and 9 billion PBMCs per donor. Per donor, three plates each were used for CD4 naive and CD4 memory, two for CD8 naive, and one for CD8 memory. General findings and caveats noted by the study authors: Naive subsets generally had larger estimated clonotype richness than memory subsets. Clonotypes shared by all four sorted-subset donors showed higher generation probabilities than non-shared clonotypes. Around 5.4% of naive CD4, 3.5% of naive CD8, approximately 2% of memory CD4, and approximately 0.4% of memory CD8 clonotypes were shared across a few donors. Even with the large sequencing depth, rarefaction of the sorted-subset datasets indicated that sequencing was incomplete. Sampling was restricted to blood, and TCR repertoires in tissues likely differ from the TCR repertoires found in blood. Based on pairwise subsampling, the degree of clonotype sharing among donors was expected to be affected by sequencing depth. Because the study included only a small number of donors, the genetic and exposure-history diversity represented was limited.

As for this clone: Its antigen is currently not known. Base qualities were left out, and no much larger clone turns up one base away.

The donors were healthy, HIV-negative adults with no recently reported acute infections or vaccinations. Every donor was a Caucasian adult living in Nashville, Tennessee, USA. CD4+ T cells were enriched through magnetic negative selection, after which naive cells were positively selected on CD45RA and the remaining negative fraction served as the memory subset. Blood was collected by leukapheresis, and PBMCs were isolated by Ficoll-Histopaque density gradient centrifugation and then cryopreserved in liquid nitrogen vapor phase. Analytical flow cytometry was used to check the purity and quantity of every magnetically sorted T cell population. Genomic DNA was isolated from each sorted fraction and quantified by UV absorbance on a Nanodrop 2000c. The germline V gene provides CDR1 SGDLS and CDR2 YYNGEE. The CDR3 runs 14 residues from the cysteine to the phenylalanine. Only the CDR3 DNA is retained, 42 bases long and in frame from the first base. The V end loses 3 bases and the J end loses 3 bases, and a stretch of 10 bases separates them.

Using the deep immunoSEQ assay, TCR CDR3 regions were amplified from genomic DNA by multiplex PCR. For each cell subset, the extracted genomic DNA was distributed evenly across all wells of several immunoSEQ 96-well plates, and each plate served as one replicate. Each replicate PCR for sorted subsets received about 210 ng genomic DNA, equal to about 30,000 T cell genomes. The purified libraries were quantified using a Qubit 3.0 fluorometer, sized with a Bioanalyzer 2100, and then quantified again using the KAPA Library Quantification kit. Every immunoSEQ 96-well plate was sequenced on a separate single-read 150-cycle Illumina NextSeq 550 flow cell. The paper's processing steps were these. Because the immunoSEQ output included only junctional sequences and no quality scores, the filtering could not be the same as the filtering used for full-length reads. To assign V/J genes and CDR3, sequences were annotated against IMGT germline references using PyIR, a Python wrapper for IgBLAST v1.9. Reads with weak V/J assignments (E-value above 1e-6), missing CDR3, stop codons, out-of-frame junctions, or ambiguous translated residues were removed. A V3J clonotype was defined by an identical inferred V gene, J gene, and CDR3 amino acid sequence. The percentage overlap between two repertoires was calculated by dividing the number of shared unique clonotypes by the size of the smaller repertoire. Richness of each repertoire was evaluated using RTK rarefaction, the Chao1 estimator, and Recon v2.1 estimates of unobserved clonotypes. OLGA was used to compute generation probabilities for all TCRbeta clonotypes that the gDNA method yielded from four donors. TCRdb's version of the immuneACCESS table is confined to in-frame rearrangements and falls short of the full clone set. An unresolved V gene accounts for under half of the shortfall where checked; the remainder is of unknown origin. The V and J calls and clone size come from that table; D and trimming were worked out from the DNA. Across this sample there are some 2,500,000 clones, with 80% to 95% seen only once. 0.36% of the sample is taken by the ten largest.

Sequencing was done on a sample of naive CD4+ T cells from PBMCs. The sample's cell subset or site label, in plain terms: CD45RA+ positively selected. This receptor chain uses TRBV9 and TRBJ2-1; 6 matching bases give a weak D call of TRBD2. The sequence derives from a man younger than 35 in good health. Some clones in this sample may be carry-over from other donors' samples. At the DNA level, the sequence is TGTGCCAGCAGCGCCGGGACTTTCTACAATGAGCAGTTCTTC. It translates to CASSAGTFYNEQFF.